The 28 T cell receptor beta chains given below trace back to one sample, sequenced in a study of regulatory T cells in long-lasting Graves disease (dated by TCRdb to 2020 to 2023). The library was built by means of multiplex PCR. These reads were obtained on an Illumina HiSeq 4000. To build TCR beta libraries, CDR3 regions were amplified by Arm-PCR using iRepertoire HTBI primers. TCRdb reran the public reads through fastp at Q25 and MiXCR, keeping productive beta chains. Merged by CDR3 protein, the rows form single entries marked with the most common genes and DNA. A total of 250,000 to 300,000 distinct CDR3 sequences appear in this sample, under 25% of them only once. The top ten clonotypes cover approximately 53% of the sample. The time point tag for this specimen amounts to: persistent/refractory GD, antithyroid drugs over 5 years with positive TRAb. For both TCR sequencing and RNA sequencing, RNA was extracted from PBMCs in TRIzol.

The sequenced sample was peripheral blood mononuclear cells (PBMCs), obtained when the disease was refractory, from a patient treated with antithyroid drugs. Receptors originate from a female donor with Graves disease.

The gene calls are TRBV30 and TRBJ2-7; D is possibly TRBD2 (6 bases). The CDR3 has 12 amino acids. The V end was cut by 1 base, the J end by 5 bases, with 9 bases between. Germline V lookup: CDR1 GTSNPN, CDR2 SVGIG (reference sequence). The CDR3 protein is CAWSGRADEQYF. The CDR3 region has the DNA TGTGCCTGGAGTGGGAGGGCGGACGAGCAGTACTTC.

This clonotype was counted a few times. The V gene is TRBV20-1, the J gene TRBJ2-7; D gene ambiguous. Trimming left V 5 bases short and J 1 base short, with 9 bases between. This CDR3 is 12 amino acids long. In germline, CDR1 is DFQATT, CDR2 SNEGSKA (reference sequence). CDR3 protein: CSARQYSYEQYF. The CDR3 region has the DNA TGCAGTGCTCGTCAGTATTCCTACGAGCAGTACTTC.

The J gene is TRBJ1-2, the V gene TRBV4-3, with 8 bases that match TRBD1. The germline CDR1 and CDR2 sequences are LGHNA and YSLEER. The CDR3 extends over 14 amino acids. Trimming cost V 3 bases and J 4 bases; bases outside gene matches: 4. CDR3 loop: CASSQDGQGYGYTF. CDR3 DNA sequence: TGCGCCAGCAGCCAGGATGGACAGGGCTATGGCTACACCTTC.

This clonotype was counted only a few times. The V gene is TRBV9, the J gene TRBJ2-7, with a weak D call TRBD1 (6 bases). This CDR3 contains 13 residues. Deletions cut 6 bases from V and 3 bases from J, with 13 bases between. The germline gives CDR1 SGDLS, CDR2 YYNGEE. CDR3 in amino acids: CASTWTAYYEQYF. CDR3 coding DNA: TGTGCCAGCACTTGGACAGCTTACTACGAGCAGTACTTC.

This chain uses TRBV4-2 with TRBJ1-2; D call uncertain. The CDR3 runs 12 residues. Trimming removed 0 bases from V and 8 bases from J, with 7 bases in between. CDR1 is LGHNA, CDR2 YNFKEQ, per germline. As DNA, the CDR3 is TGTGCCAGCAGCCAAGATCTGAACGGCTACACCTTC. Translated: CASSQDLNGYTF.

In its sample, this clonotype was seen many times. The V gene is TRBV6-1, the J gene TRBJ1-4; D gene ambiguous. This CDR3 is 14 amino acids long. V was cut by 8 bases and J by 5 bases, with 15 bases left in between. The germline gives CDR1 MNHNS, CDR2 SASEGT. CDR3 protein: CASGTAGGNEKLFF. In DNA, the CDR3 is TGTGCCAGCGGAACAGCCGGTGGGAATGAAAAACTGTTTTTT.

Points on this clonotype: Since a much larger clone is just one base distant, this may be a read error. This chain connects TRBV20-1 to TRBJ2-2; 14 bases agree with TRBD2. Germline assignment: CDR1 DFQATT and CDR2 SNEGSKA (reference sequence). This CDR3 region has 14 residues. V was pared by 6 bases and J by 9 bases, with 6 bases of the junction left unmatched. CDR3 nucleotides: TGCAGTGCCGGGACTAGCGGGAGAAGCAGGGAGCTGTTTTTT. Its protein product is CSAGTSGRSRELFF.

V usage is TRBV30 and J usage is TRBJ2-7; 7 bases line up with TRBD2. The V gene's germline CDR1 is GTSNPN and CDR2 SVGIG (reference sequence). The CDR3 has 21 amino acids. Trimming at V came to 1 base and at J to 1 base, leaving 25 bases not matched to a gene. The CDR3 sequence: CAWSDFGGSGYQRVGSYEQYF. Written as DNA, the CDR3 is TGTGCCTGGAGTGATTTCGGCGGGAGCGGTTATCAACGCGTCGGGTCCTACGAGCAGTACTTC.

The V and J genes are TRBV9 and TRBJ1-2; D unclear. Looked up from germline, CDR1 is SGDLS and CDR2 is YYNGEE. The CDR3 spans 14 residues. The germline V and J ends were trimmed by 0 bases and 3 bases, with 9 bases remaining between them. The CDR3 sequence is CASSVGRHDYGYTF. In DNA form, the CDR3 reads TGTGCCAGCAGCGTAGGGAGACACGACTATGGCTACACCTTC.

This clonotype was counted at least ten times. The chain is built from TRBV3-1 and TRBJ2-5; perhaps TRBD2 as D (6 bases). Germline assignment: CDR1 LGHDT and CDR2 YNNKEL (reference sequence). Between the trimmed V and J ends, which lost 1 base and 5 bases, there was a span of 8 bases. The CDR3 is 13 amino acids. The CDR3 sequence is CASSQGRDETQYF. The CDR3 DNA reads as TGTGCCAGCAGCCAAGGGAGGGATGAGACCCAGTACTTC.

This chain uses TRBV20-1 with TRBJ2-2, with D possibly TRBD2 on 6 matching bases. In germline, CDR1 is DFQATT, CDR2 SNEGSKA (reference sequence). CDR3 length: 16 residues. Trimming cost V 4 bases and J 3 bases, with 18 bases left between them. In DNA form, the CDR3 reads TGCAGTGCTACAAGTGACCGGGAGTATGACACCGGGGAGCTGTTTTTT. As protein: CSATSDREYDTGELFF.

The rearrangement joins TRBV3-1 to TRBJ1-3; D gene unclear. Per the germline V gene, CDR1 is LGHDT and CDR2 is YNNKEL (reference sequence). This CDR3 is 13 amino acids long. V was cut by 5 bases and J by 0 bases, with 5 bases left in between. The CDR3 DNA sequence: TGTGCCAGCAGCGCTACCTCTGGAAACACCATATATTTT. Protein product: CASSATSGNTIYF.

J is TRBJ2-5 and V is TRBV9, with no clear D. CDR3 length: 13 residues. V was clipped by 0 bases and J by 1 base, with 4 bases between them. Germline values: CDR1 SGDLS, CDR2 YYNGEE. The CDR3 DNA follows: TGTGCCAGCAGCGTAGGGACCCAAGAGACCCAGTACTTC. It specifies CASSVGTQETQYF.

This clonotype was observed at least ten times. The chain recombines TRBV6-1 with TRBJ1-1, with unresolved D. Germline V CDR1 and CDR2: MNHNS, SASEGT. The CDR3 is made up of 12 amino acids. The V and J ends lost 6 bases and 4 bases respectively, with 9 bases between them. The CDR3 DNA sequence: TGTGCCAGCAGCCAAGACATCACTGAAGCTTTCTTT. Amino acids: CASSQDITEAFF.

In its sample, this clonotype was seen many times. The rearrangement joins TRBV20-1 to TRBJ2-7; TRBD2 aligns across 8 bases. CDR1 and CDR2 from the germline V gene are DFQATT and SNEGSKA (reference sequence). The ends lost 6 bases at V and 7 bases at J; junction bases unmatched: 11. CDR3 length equals 13 residues. As DNA, the CDR3 is TGCAGTGCCCTGGGACTAGGACTGAATGAGCAGTACTTC. Translating gives CSALGLGLNEQYF.

This clonotype was observed many times. The chain recombines TRBV15 with TRBJ1-1; D is perhaps TRBD1 (6 bases). The germline V and J ends were trimmed by 5 bases and 4 bases, with 17 bases remaining between them. Germline V gene sequence: CDR1 LNHNV, CDR2 YYDKDF (reference sequence). CDR3 length: 15 amino acids. The CDR3, as DNA: TGTGCCACCAGCCTATATCCAGGGGCGCCCACTGAAGCTTTCTTT. This gives the protein CATSLYPGAPTEAFF. The full variable domain, with the rest looked up from reference TRBV15 and TRBJ1-1, is DAMVIQNPRYQVTQFGKPVTLSCSQTLNHNVMYWYQQKSSQAPKLLFHYYDKDFNNEADTPDNFQSRRPNTSFCFLDIRSPGLGDTAMYLCATSLYPGAPTEAFFGQGTRLTVV.

The genes are TRBV28 and TRBJ1-2, with D possibly TRBD1 on 5 matching bases. The CDR3 runs 18 residues. V lost 6 bases and J 1 base, leaving 24 bases between the germline ends. CDR1 MDHEN and CDR2 SYDVKM come from the germline V gene. The DNA of the CDR3 is TGTGCCAGCAGCCAAGAGGGGCAGGCCGTTGGGGGTAACTATGGCTACACCTTC. The encoded protein is CASSQEGQAVGGNYGYTF.

This clonotype was detected ten times or more. As DNA, the CDR3 is TGTGCCAGCAGTTCAATACGGGAGCAGGGTGGAAGGGCCAACGTCCTGACTTTC. Translating it yields CASSSIREQGGRANVLTF. This sequence joins TRBV12-3 or TRBV12-4 and TRBJ2-6; perhaps TRBD2 as D (6 bases). The V end was cut by 4 bases, the J end by 5 bases, with 21 bases between. The CDR3 spans 18 residues.

This clonotype was observed a few times. This chain joins TRBV29-1 and TRBJ2-5, with D possibly matching TRBD2 (5 bases). Germline CDR1 reads SQVTM; CDR2 reads ANQGSEA. The length of the CDR3 is 16 residues. Deletions cut 7 bases from V and 5 bases from J, with 26 bases between. CDR3 sequence: CSAHLGDYREGETQYF. The CDR3 bases are TGCAGCGCGCACCTGGGAGACTACCGGGAAGGGGAGACCCAGTACTTC.

The sample holds many counts of this clonotype. This chain joins TRBV30 and TRBJ1-2; 7 bases map to TRBD1. The CDR3 length is 13 residues. V lost 5 bases, J lost 7 bases, and 10 bases stayed unmatched. Germline lookup yields CDR1 GTSNPN and CDR2 SVGIG (reference sequence). The CDR3 sequence is CAWYSEGAAGYTF. CDR3 DNA: TGTGCCTGGTATTCGGAGGGGGCCGCTGGCTACACCTTC.

The V gene is TRBV9, the J gene TRBJ2-3; 9 positions match TRBD2. Germline lookup yields CDR1 SGDLS and CDR2 YYNGEE. V shed 0 bases, J shed 2 bases, and the junction held 10 bases outside the gene matches. This CDR3 region has 18 residues. The CDR3, as DNA: TGTGCCAGCAGCGTAGGAGGGAGCGGCGGGAGGGACACAGATACGCAGTATTTT. Residues: CASSVGGSGGRDTDTQYF.

This clonotype was picked up many times. DNA of the CDR3: TGTGCCAGCAGTTTCTCCAGGGGGCGGGAGACCCAGTACTTC. Protein product: CASSFSRGRETQYF. This rearrangement joins TRBV28 to TRBJ2-5; 8 bases agree with TRBD1. This CDR3 spans 14 amino acids. Germline V gene sequence: CDR1 MDHEN, CDR2 SYDVKM. V gave up 3 bases and J gave up 5 bases; unmatched junction bases: 5.

A few counts support this clonotype. This sequence joins TRBV10-1 and TRBJ2-7, with D tentatively TRBD1 (7 bases). CDR3 length: 15 amino acids. Germline V gene lookup returns CDR1 WNHNN and CDR2 SYGVQD (reference sequence). The V end lost 2 bases, the J end lost 2 bases, and 13 bases lay between the germline ends. As DNA, the CDR3 is TGCGCCAGCAGTGAGGGGGGGACAGTCACCTACGAGCAGTACTTC. This encodes CASSEGGTVTYEQYF.

The chain recombines TRBV15 with TRBJ2-5, with TRBD1 identical over 8 bases. Germline CDR1 is LNHNV and CDR2 is YYDKDF (reference sequence). With V trimmed by 6 bases and J by 2 bases, 8 bases remained unmatched. This CDR3 region has 15 residues. CDR3 coding DNA: TGTGCCACCAGTCCGGACAGGGCGACACAAGAGACCCAGTACTTC. It encodes CATSPDRATQETQYF. Full variable domain (remainder filled in from reference TRBV15 and TRBJ2-5): DAMVIQNPRYQVTQFGKPVTLSCSQTLNHNVMYWYQQKSSQAPKLLFHYYDKDFNNEADTPDNFQSRRPNTSFCFLDIRSPGLGDTAMYLCATSPDRATQETQYFGPGTRLLVL.

About this clonotype: Possible read error: a much larger clone is one base away. The V and J genes are TRBV11-2 and TRBJ1-2, with 7 bases that match TRBD1. CDR3 size: 13 residues. J lost 8 bases, V lost 4 bases, and 7 bases had no gene match. CDR1 and CDR2 from the germline V gene are SGHAT and FQNNGV. The chain's CDR3 is CASSSRQGEGYTF. CDR3 nucleotide sequence: TGTGCCAGCAGCTCTCGTCAGGGGGAGGGCTACACCTTC.

The J gene is TRBJ1-3, the V gene TRBV5-6; maybe TRBD1 (5 bases). Trimming pared 1 base from V and 12 bases from J, leaving 11 bases between. This CDR3 has 12 residues. CDR1 is SGHDT and CDR2 is YYEEEE in the germline V gene. The CDR3 reads CASSLPGLSIYF. CDR3 bases: TGTGCCAGCAGCTTGCCAGGGCTAAGCATATATTTT.

This clonotype was seen more than once but under ten times. The chain combines TRBV29-1 with TRBJ2-2; D is possibly TRBD1 or TRBD2 (5 bases each). The CDR3 runs to 13 residues. The V and J ends lost 3 bases and 5 bases respectively, with 10 bases between them. From germline, CDR1 is SQVTM and CDR2 ANQGSEA. The CDR3 here is CSVERGRTGELFF. The CDR3 bases are TGCAGCGTTGAGAGGGGTAGGACCGGGGAGCTGTTTTTT.

In this sample, this clonotype turned up many times. A junction boundary mismatches the germline segment, possibly from a read error. The V and J genes are TRBV11-2 and TRBJ1-6, with D possibly matching TRBD1 (5 bases). The CDR3 contains 13 residues. The germline V gene encodes CDR1 SGHAT and CDR2 FQNNGV. The CDR3 nucleotides are TGTGCCAGCAGCTCTCCGGGGGTAGGCCCCCGCCACTTT. Its protein is CASSSPGVGPRHF.